A selection of T cell receptor beta chains follows, all from one sample in a study of control samples from healthy donors and cancer patients. TCRdb's table, derived via immunoSEQ multiplex PCR, lists solely in-frame clones and lacks some. The sample contains tens of thousands of clones, around 93% of which appear only once. Sequencing used blood. The receptor set was obtained from a woman in her twenties or thirties in good health. The CDR3 runs from the conserved cysteine through the conserved F or W. The order of the fields is V gene, J gene, D gene, clone size, CDR3 protein, CDR3 DNA. A D gene is named only where the DNA matches it firmly. Some rows have no size entry. The others give once, few or many, or a class for an expanded clone.

v_gene: TRBV7-8
j_gene: TRBJ2-2
d_gene: NA
abundance: NA
CDR3aa: CASSLSRPGASTGELFF
CDR3nt: TGTGCCAGCAGCTTAAGTCGTCCGGGGGCCAGCACCGGGGAGCTGTTTTTT

v_gene: TRBV19
j_gene: TRBJ1-5
d_gene: TRBD1
abundance: NA
CDR3aa: CASRWQGAGNQPQHF
CDR3nt: TGTGCCAGTAGATGGCAGGGGGCTGGTAATCAGCCCCAGCATTTT

v_gene: TRBV3-1/TRBV3-2
j_gene: TRBJ1-2
d_gene: NA
abundance: once
CDR3aa: CASSRDPTGLDGYTF
CDR3nt: TGTGCCAGCAGCCGAGATCCGACAGGTCTCGATGGCTACACCTTC

v_gene: TRBV11-2
j_gene: TRBJ2-1
d_gene: NA
abundance: once
CDR3aa: CASSPYGGYNEQFF
CDR3nt: TGTGCCAGCAGCCCCTATGGGGGATACAATGAGCAGTTCTTC

v_gene: TRBV3-1/TRBV3-2
j_gene: TRBJ1-6
d_gene: NA
abundance: NA
CDR3aa: CASSQAPQLEFSPLHF
CDR3nt: TGTGCCAGCAGTCAGGCCCCCCAGCTCGAGTTTTCACCCCTCCACTTT

v_gene: TRBV10-3
j_gene: TRBJ2-2
d_gene: NA
abundance: NA
CDR3aa: CAIRGAVTGELFF
CDR3nt: TGTGCCATCCGAGGGGCGGTAACCGGGGAGCTGTTTTTT

v_gene: TRBV6-5
j_gene: TRBJ2-1
d_gene: TRBD1
abundance: once
CDR3aa: CASRGQNYNEQFF
CDR3nt: TGTGCCAGCCGGGGACAGAACTACAATGAGCAGTTCTTC

v_gene: TRBV6-5
j_gene: TRBJ1-2
d_gene: NA
abundance: NA
CDR3aa: CASSYSSRDSNYGYTF
CDR3nt: TGTGCCAGCAGTTACTCATCCAGGGACTCTAACTATGGCTACACCTTC

v_gene: TRBV3-1/TRBV3-2
j_gene: TRBJ1-5
d_gene: NA
abundance: NA
CDR3aa: CASSQSARQPQHF
CDR3nt: TGTGCCAGCAGCCAATCCGCGAGGCAGCCCCAGCATTTT

v_gene: TRBV5-4
j_gene: TRBJ2-1
d_gene: NA
abundance: NA
CDR3aa: CASSLGGPTGNEQFF
CDR3nt: TGTGCCAGCAGCTTGGGGGGGCCAACCGGGAATGAGCAGTTCTTC

v_gene: TRBV5-1
j_gene: TRBJ2-3
d_gene: NA
abundance: once
CDR3aa: CASRFTDTQYF
CDR3nt: TGCGCCAGCAGATTTACAGATACGCAGTATTTT

v_gene: TRBV6-5
j_gene: TRBJ1-5
d_gene: NA
abundance: NA
CDR3aa: CASSYSGLYSNQPQHF
CDR3nt: TGTGCCAGCAGTTACTCCGGTCTATATAGCAATCAGCCCCAGCATTTT

v_gene: TRBV5-1
j_gene: TRBJ2-3
d_gene: TRBD1
abundance: NA
CDR3aa: CASSLRPGQRNPSTDTQYF
CDR3nt: TGCGCCAGCAGCTTGCGTCCGGGACAGAGAAACCCTAGCACAGATACGCAGTATTTT

v_gene: TRBV15
j_gene: TRBJ1-1
d_gene: NA
abundance: once
CDR3aa: CATSSIRRLNTEAFF
CDR3nt: TGTGCCACCAGCAGCATTCGACGGCTGAACACTGAAGCTTTCTTT

v_gene: TRBV10-3
j_gene: TRBJ2-3
d_gene: TRBD2
abundance: NA
CDR3aa: CANKAGGNTDTQYF
CDR3nt: TGTGCCAACAAAGCGGGGGGCAACACAGATACGCAGTATTTT

v_gene: TRBV7-9
j_gene: TRBJ1-1
d_gene: NA
abundance: NA
CDR3aa: CASSLSALTEAFF
CDR3nt: TGTGCCAGCAGCTTATCCGCCTTGACTGAAGCTTTCTTT

v_gene: TRBV2
j_gene: TRBJ1-5
d_gene: NA
abundance: NA
CDR3aa: CASSVPGNVGNQPQHF
CDR3nt: TGTGCCAGCAGTGTCCCAGGGAATGTGGGCAATCAGCCCCAGCATTTT

v_gene: TRBV2
j_gene: TRBJ1-6
d_gene: NA
abundance: NA
CDR3aa: CASRKHHGDSPLHF
CDR3nt: TGTGCCAGCAGGAAACACCACGGCGATTCACCCCTCCACTTT

v_gene: TRBV27
j_gene: TRBJ1-4
d_gene: NA
abundance: NA
CDR3aa: CASSGGQATNEKLFF
CDR3nt: TGTGCCAGCAGTGGGGGGCAGGCAACTAATGAAAAACTGTTTTTT

v_gene: TRBV5-1
j_gene: TRBJ2-2
d_gene: TRBD2
abundance: NA
CDR3aa: CASSLFSGGDTGELFF
CDR3nt: TGCGCCAGCAGCTTGTTCAGCGGGGGGGACACCGGGGAGCTGTTTTTT

v_gene: TRBV18
j_gene: TRBJ1-1
d_gene: NA
abundance: NA
CDR3aa: CASSPPGTEAFF
CDR3nt: TGTGCCAGCTCACCCCCCGGCACTGAAGCTTTCTTT

v_gene: TRBV6-5
j_gene: TRBJ1-1
d_gene: TRBD1
abundance: NA
CDR3aa: CASIWTGFTEAFF
CDR3nt: TGTGCCAGCATTTGGACAGGATTTACTGAAGCTTTCTTT

v_gene: TRBV11-2
j_gene: TRBJ2-1
d_gene: TRBD2
abundance: NA
CDR3aa: CASSFTSGGGNEQFF
CDR3nt: TGTGCCAGCAGCTTCACTAGCGGGGGGGGCAATGAGCAGTTCTTC